This T cell receptor beta chain was captured in a study of blood T cells in healthy people across ages. The CDR3 has 14 residues. Germline CDR1 reads GTSNPN; CDR2 reads SVGIG (reference sequence). Losses at the gene ends were 2 bases for V and 5 bases for J; bases not matched to a gene: 4. Study-wide results and caveats: Donor CMV status was unknown, possibly confounding expanded clonotype changes. The percentage of naive T cells correlated strongly with TCR beta diversity.

Comment on this clonotype: The antigen is undetermined.

A second 7 to 11 cycle PCR used barcoded and J-beta primers. One entry per CDR3 protein, called by TCRdb with MiXCR from the 5' RACE reads. The sample carries 1,500,000 or so distinct CDR3 sequences, about 45% recorded once. Donors were healthy Caucasian individuals from Russia aged about 6 to 90. This receptor was identified in a young woman in good health. The chain uses TRBV30 and TRBJ2-3, with 10 bases aligning to TRBD2. The sequenced sample was blood. CDR3 coding DNA: TGTGCCTGGAGTCTACTAGCGGGAATAGATACGCAGTATTTT. Amino acid sequence: CAWSLLAGIDTQYF.